The 21 T cell receptor beta chains given below trace back to one sample, sequenced in a study of blood T cell repertoires in COVID-19. Profiled with immunoSEQ multiplex PCR; TCRdb holds only in-frame clones, not every one. The sample lists 110,000 to 150,000 clones, 88% occurring once. The sequencing sample was made of peripheral blood. Every receptor here comes from a woman between 55 and 75 years old with acute or convalescent COVID-19.

V is TRBV5-1 and J is TRBJ2-3; 9 bases fit TRBD2. V was clipped by 0 bases and J by 2 bases; unmatched bases: 10. Germline V gene sequence: CDR1 SGHRS, CDR2 YFSETQ. The CDR3 consists of 18 residues. In DNA form, the CDR3 reads TGCGCCAGCAGCTTGGCCGGTCTAGCGGGGACTCACACAGATACGCAGTATTTT. Protein sequence: CASSLAGLAGTHTDTQYF.

V gene TRBV2 combines with J gene TRBJ2-7, with 8 bases aligning to TRBD1. Per germline, CDR1 SNHLY and CDR2 FYNNEI. V shed 2 bases and J 4 bases; nucleotides not matched to a gene: 7. The CDR3 totals 15 residues. CDR3 residues: CASSERAGGIYEQYF. Here the CDR3 DNA reads TGTGCCAGCAGTGAAAGGGCAGGGGGCATTTACGAGCAGTACTTC. Filled out from reference TRBV2 and TRBJ2-7, the complete variable domain reads EPEVTQTPSHQVTQMGQEVILRCVPISNHLYFYWYRQILGQKVEFLVSFYNNEISEKSEIFDDQFSVERPDGSNFTLKIRSTKLEDSAMYFCASSERAGGIYEQYFGPGTRLTVT.

The chain is built from TRBV28 and TRBJ2-2; D is ambiguous. The CDR3 loop spans 15 amino acids. The germline V gene has CDR1 MDHEN and CDR2 SYDVKM. The V end was cut by 3 bases, the J end by 3 bases, with 11 bases between. The CDR3 region has the DNA TGTGCCAGCAGTTTTCCGGGTGAACACACCGGGGAGCTGTTTTTT. Its translation is CASSFPGEHTGELFF.

V and J are TRBV2 and TRBJ2-1; D is undetermined. Per the germline V gene, CDR1 is SNHLY and CDR2 is FYNNEI. There are 14 residues in the CDR3. The germline V and J ends were trimmed by 4 bases and 4 bases, with 11 bases remaining between them. The CDR3 loop is CASSVRSQYNEQFF. Here the CDR3 DNA reads TGTGCCAGCAGTGTTCGGAGCCAATACAATGAGCAGTTCTTC. The whole variable domain, remainder taken from reference TRBV2 and TRBJ2-1, is EPEVTQTPSHQVTQMGQEVILRCVPISNHLYFYWYRQILGQKVEFLVSFYNNEISEKSEIFDDQFSVERPDGSNFTLKIRSTKLEDSAMYFCASSVRSQYNEQFFGPGTRLTVL.

This chain joins TRBV28 and TRBJ2-6; D ambiguous. The V gene lost 4 bases and the J gene lost 1 base, with 17 bases spanning the gap. CDR3 length: 18 residues. Germline assignment: CDR1 MDHEN and CDR2 SYDVKM. CDR3 coding DNA: TGTGCCAGCAGTTCACAGATCGCCACCGGATCTGGGGCCAACGTCCTGACTTTC. This translates into CASSSQIATGSGANVLTF. Full variable domain (missing parts from reference TRBV28 and TRBJ2-6): DVKVTQSSRYLVKRTGEKVFLECVQDMDHENMFWYRQDPGLGLRLIYFSYDVKMKEKGDIPEGYSVSREKKERFSLILESASTNQTSMYLCASSSQIATGSGANVLTFGAGSRLTVL.

J is TRBJ1-2 and V is TRBV19; possibly TRBD1 for D (5 bases). CDR3 length: 17 residues. V gave up 0 bases and J gave up 8 bases, with 22 bases separating them. Germline CDR1 LNHDA, CDR2 SQIVND (reference sequence). CDR3 sequence reads: CASSIDLGRPSWGGYTF. CDR3 bases: TGTGCCAGTAGTATAGATCTTGGCAGGCCCTCCTGGGGCGGCTACACCTTC. The complete variable domain, with remaining parts taken from reference TRBV19 and TRBJ1-2, reads DGGITQSPKYLFRKEGQNVTLSCEQNLNHDAMYWYRQDPGQGLRLIYYSQIVNDFQKGDIAEGYSVSREKKESFPLTVTSAQKNPTAFYLCASSIDLGRPSWGGYTFGSGTRLTVV.

The chain has TRBV27 and TRBJ2-2, with 7 bases matching TRBD2. The CDR3 extends over 16 amino acids. Germline lookup yields CDR1 MNHEY and CDR2 SMNVEV (reference sequence). Trimming cost V 2 bases and J 6 bases; bases outside gene matches: 9. The CDR3 loop reads CASSLITAGASGELFF. Here the CDR3 DNA reads TGTGCCAGCAGTTTAATTACGGCGGGAGCTTCCGGGGAGCTGTTTTTT.

The chain recombines TRBV2 with TRBJ1-1; D might be TRBD1 (5 bases). The germline V gene has CDR1 SNHLY and CDR2 FYNNEI. The CDR3 has 13 amino acids. The V and J ends lost 8 bases and 1 base respectively, with 11 bases between them. CDR3 protein: CASAQGKNTEAFF. Written as DNA, the CDR3 is TGTGCCAGCGCGCAGGGAAAGAACACTGAAGCTTTCTTT.

The rearrangement links TRBV30 to TRBJ2-1; TRBD2 agrees at 14 bases. The junction had 11 bases not matched to a gene; V was cut back by 4 bases and J by 3 bases. Germline assignment: CDR1 GTSNPN and CDR2 SVGIG (reference sequence). CDR3 length equals 18 residues. This CDR3 is CAWTPGTSGGLYYNEQFF. The CDR3 coding sequence is TGTGCCTGGACCCCGGGGACTAGCGGGGGCCTATACTACAATGAGCAGTTCTTC.

The rearrangement uses TRBV7-6 and TRBJ2-3; TRBD2 agrees at 8 bases. Per the germline V gene, CDR1 is SGHVS and CDR2 is FNYEAQ. The CDR3 loop spans 18 amino acids. With 5 bases clipped from V and 1 base from J, the junction kept 14 bases outside the gene matches. CDR3 sequence (DNA): TGTGCCAGCAGCCCAAAGCCGGGACTAGTGACCCGCACAGATACGCAGTATTTT. Its translation is CASSPKPGLVTRTDTQYF.

This clone was recorded only once. CDR3 loop: CASSSGTSGGRYNEQFF. The CDR3 DNA sequence: TGTGCCAGCAGCTCCGGGACTAGCGGGGGCCGTTACAATGAGCAGTTCTTC. The chain employs TRBV13 and TRBJ2-1; TRBD2 matches at 14 bases. This CDR3 spans 17 amino acids. Looked up from germline, CDR1 is PRHDT and CDR2 is FYEKMQ (reference sequence). Germline trimming cut 4 bases from V and 4 bases from J; bases unmatched to any gene: 6.

CDR3 sequence (DNA): TGTGCCAGCAGCGCCCGCTCCTACAATGAGCAGTTCTTC. The encoded protein is CASSARSYNEQFF. This chain joins TRBV9 and TRBJ2-1; D remains ambiguous. The CDR3 covers 13 residues. Trimming shortened V by 3 bases and J by 0 bases, and 4 bases separated the two germline ends. Germline V CDR1 and CDR2: SGDLS, YYNGEE.

V and J are TRBV15 and TRBJ1-2; unclear D gene. The CDR3 spans 14 residues. V was trimmed by 3 bases and J by 2 bases, leaving 10 bases between them. Germline V CDR1 and CDR2: LNHNV, YYDKDF (reference sequence). This CDR3 is CATSSGRMNYGYTF. The CDR3 DNA follows: TGTGCCACCAGCAGCGGCAGGATGAACTATGGCTACACCTTC.

V is TRBV5-4 and J is TRBJ2-3; 12 positions match TRBD2. Trimming removed 1 base from V and 0 bases from J; junction bases left unmatched: 3. The length of the CDR3 is 17 residues. CDR1 and CDR2 from the germline V gene are SGHNT and YYREEE (reference sequence). The CDR3 is CASSLKLAGGSTDTQYF. CDR3 nucleotide sequence: TGTGCCAGCAGCTTGAAGCTAGCGGGGGGGAGCACAGATACGCAGTATTTT.

This clone came up once. The chain employs TRBV5-4 and TRBJ1-1; 11 bases are shared with TRBD1. The trim removed 4 bases at V and 4 bases at J, leaving 6 bases unmatched. The germline V gene has CDR1 SGHNT and CDR2 YYREEE (reference sequence). This CDR3 is built from 15 residues. In DNA form, the CDR3 reads TGTGCCAGCAGCCACGCCGGGACAGGGGGCACTGAAGCTTTCTTT. Translation gives CASSHAGTGGTEAFF.

The chain uses TRBV11-2 and TRBJ2-3, with D perhaps TRBD2 (5 bases). The CDR3 extends over 14 amino acids. Germline values: CDR1 SGHAT, CDR2 FQNNGV. V was shortened by 3 bases and J by 4 bases, with 11 bases between the two germline ends. CDR3 in amino acids: CASSFHLASDTQYF. The DNA for the CDR3 is TGTGCCAGCAGCTTCCATCTAGCATCAGATACGCAGTATTTT.

This clone was seen only a few times. DNA for the CDR3: TGTGCCAGCAGTGAAAGGGACTACACTTTTCGGAAGCAGTTCTTC. This sequence encodes CASSERDYTFRKQFF. V and J are TRBV2 and TRBJ2-1, with 7 bases aligning to TRBD2. V was clipped by 2 bases and J by 11 bases; unmatched bases: 12. Germline V CDR1 and CDR2: SNHLY, FYNNEI. The CDR3 covers 15 residues.

This sequence joins TRBV28 and TRBJ2-1; TRBD2 aligns across 9 bases. This CDR3 has 15 amino acids. Trimming removed 2 bases from V and 2 bases from J; junction bases left unmatched: 1. The germline V gene has CDR1 MDHEN and CDR2 SYDVKM. The CDR3 reads CASSLAGGAYNEQFF. The CDR3 DNA is TGTGCCAGCAGTTTAGCGGGGGGGGCCTACAATGAGCAGTTCTTC.

This clone came up a few times. The chain joins TRBV5-5 to TRBJ1-5, with D uncertain. This CDR3 is built from 14 residues. The V end lost 0 bases, the J end lost 5 bases, and 9 bases lay between the germline ends. Germline CDR1 SGHKS, CDR2 YYEKEE (reference sequence). The CDR3 loop reads CASSLARRDQPQHF. Written as DNA, the CDR3 is TGTGCCAGCAGCTTGGCCAGGAGGGATCAGCCCCAGCATTTT.

This chain links TRBV9 with TRBJ1-2, with D possibly TRBD1 on 5 matching bases. CDR3 length: 14 amino acids. The germline V gene has CDR1 SGDLS and CDR2 YYNGEE. The V and J ends lost 0 bases and 8 bases respectively, with 14 bases between them. The CDR3 DNA is TGTGCCAGCAGCGTAGCGGTTCGGGGGGACGGCTACACCTTC. Its translation: CASSVAVRGDGYTF.

This sequence joins TRBV18 and TRBJ2-7; possible D gene TRBD1, 6 bases. The DNA end is a closer match to TRBJ2-5, so the J assignment may be wrong. Per the germline V gene, CDR1 is KGHSH and CDR2 is LQKENI. CDR3 length: 14 residues. This CDR3 is CASSQGITQETQYF. The CDR3 DNA follows: TGTGCCAGCTCCCAGGGGATCACCCAAGAGACCCAGTACTTC.